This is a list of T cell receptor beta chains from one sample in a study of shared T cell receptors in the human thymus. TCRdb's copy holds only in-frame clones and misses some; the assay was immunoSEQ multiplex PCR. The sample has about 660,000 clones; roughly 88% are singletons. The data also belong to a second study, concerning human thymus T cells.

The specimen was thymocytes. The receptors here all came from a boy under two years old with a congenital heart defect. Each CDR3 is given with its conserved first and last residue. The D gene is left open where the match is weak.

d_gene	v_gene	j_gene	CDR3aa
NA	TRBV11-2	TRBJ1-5	CASSSGQSGPNQPQHF
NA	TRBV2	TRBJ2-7	CASSVGGSYEQYF
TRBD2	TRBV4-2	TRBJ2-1	CASGGGLPYDGQFF
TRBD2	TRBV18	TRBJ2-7	CASSPRGEMTYEQYF
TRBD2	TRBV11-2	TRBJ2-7	CASSSPGLAGVAYEQYF
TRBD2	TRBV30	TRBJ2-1	CAWNPSSGSYNEQFF
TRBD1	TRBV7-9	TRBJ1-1	CASTDRTGGEAFF
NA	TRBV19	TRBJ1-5	CASSIGQREEPQHF
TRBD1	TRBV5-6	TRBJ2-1	CASSSVRDRNYNEQFF
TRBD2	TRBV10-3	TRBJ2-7	CAISVAGHEQYF
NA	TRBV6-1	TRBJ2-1	CASRELLRVSYNEQFF
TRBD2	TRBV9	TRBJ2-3	CASSVGRSEAGGPRDTQYF
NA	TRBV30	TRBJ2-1	CAWGVRRAWEQFF
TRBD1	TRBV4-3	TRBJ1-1	CASSQGWTGGMNTEAFF
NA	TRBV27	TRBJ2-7	CASSLRGSEQYF
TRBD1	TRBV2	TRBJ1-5	CASSGATGPSNQPQHF
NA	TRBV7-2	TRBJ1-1	CASSPHNRVAFF
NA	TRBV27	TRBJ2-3	CASSLWAGTRTDTQYF
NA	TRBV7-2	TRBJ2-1	CASSQHSPGSVDEQFF
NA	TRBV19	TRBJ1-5	CASSNRGIQPQHF
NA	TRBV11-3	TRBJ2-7	CASSLGVRNYEQYF
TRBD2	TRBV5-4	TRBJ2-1	CASRQTGTSGLVPFYNEQFF
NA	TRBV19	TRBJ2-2	CASSGVGELFF
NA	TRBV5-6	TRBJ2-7	CASSLGQEIGGKIYEQYF
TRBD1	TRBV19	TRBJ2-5	CASSGQAQETQYF
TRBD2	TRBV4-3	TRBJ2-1	CASSQDWASGSDSDAYNEQFF
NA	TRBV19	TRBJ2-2	CASIRAGLGDTGELFF
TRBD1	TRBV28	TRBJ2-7	CASSFTRTGGSYEQYF
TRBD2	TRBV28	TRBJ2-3	CASSPGVAGVTQYF
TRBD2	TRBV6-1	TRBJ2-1	CASSRLAGGDNEQFF
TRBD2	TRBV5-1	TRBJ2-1	CASSLDPSGEYNEQFF
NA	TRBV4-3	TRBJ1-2	CASSQCRSGECYGYTF
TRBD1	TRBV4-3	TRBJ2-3	CASSPVPGGSTDTQYF
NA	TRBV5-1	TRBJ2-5	CASSWGREPHQETQYF
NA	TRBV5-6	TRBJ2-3	CASSPQAPGTDTQYF
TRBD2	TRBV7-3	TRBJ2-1	CASSAIGTSGPSGSYNEQFF
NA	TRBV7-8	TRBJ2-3	CASSSLAEPSTDTQYF
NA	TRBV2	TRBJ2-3	CASSERADTQYF
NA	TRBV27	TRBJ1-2	CASIHGGAGYGYTF
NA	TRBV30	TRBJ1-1	CAWSVPGKVNTEAFF
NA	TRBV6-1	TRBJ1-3	CASSEGPLFF
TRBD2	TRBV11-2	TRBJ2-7	CASSSGTTIYEQYF
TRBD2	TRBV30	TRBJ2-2	CAWSVMGRLAGTGELFF
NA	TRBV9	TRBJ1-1	CASSAAAAADNTEAFF
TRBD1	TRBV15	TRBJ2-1	CATSRAGQGIYNEQFF
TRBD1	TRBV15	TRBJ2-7	CATSRDQGAYEQYF
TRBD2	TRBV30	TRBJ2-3	CAWHGFWPRTSGKNTQYF
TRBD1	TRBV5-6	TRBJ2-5	CASSFRGGETQYF
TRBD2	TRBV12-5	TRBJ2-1	CASGLGPNRSGRANEQFF
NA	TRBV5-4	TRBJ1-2	CASSPPPRSTRPNYGYTF
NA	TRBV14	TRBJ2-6	CASSQADGVGGSGANVLTF
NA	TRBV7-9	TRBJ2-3	CASSRFTNTQYF
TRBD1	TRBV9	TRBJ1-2	CASSGQGLGANYGYTF
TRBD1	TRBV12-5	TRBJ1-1	CASGSGTGDTEAFF